This entry lists 17 T cell receptor beta chains sequenced from one sample in a study of spatial heterogeneity in lung cancer. Specified time point: sample taken at primary tumor resection. TCRdb re-called the 5' RACE reads with MiXCR, one entry per CDR3 protein. This table holds roughly 39,000 distinct CDR3 sequences, 6% to 8% found once. This sample comprised PBMCs, obtained at surgery. These receptor sequences come from a male donor with early-stage non-small cell lung cancer.

This chain uses TRBV7-9 with TRBJ1-4; 8 bases match TRBD1. The CDR3 runs 14 residues. V dropped 5 bases and J dropped 8; count of bases not matched to a gene: 7. Germline CDR1 is SEHNR and CDR2 is FQNEAQ (reference sequence). In DNA, the CDR3 is TGTGCCAGCAGCCTCAGGGGGCGGAAGGAAAAACTGTTTTTT. Protein sequence: CASSLRGRKEKLFF. The entire variable domain, with the rest obtained from reference TRBV7-9 and TRBJ1-4, is as follows: DTGVSQNPRHKITKRGQNVTFRCDPISEHNRLYWYRQTLGQGPEFLTYFQNEAQLEKSRLLSDRFSAERPKGSFSTLEIQRTEQGDSAMYLCASSLRGRKEKLFFGSGTQLSVL.

This clonotype was seen many times. V is TRBV4-3 and J is TRBJ2-5; D might be TRBD1 (6 bases). V was clipped by 0 bases and J by 5 bases, with 13 bases between them. The CDR3 totals 15 residues. In germline, CDR1 is LGHNA, CDR2 YSLEER. For the CDR3, the DNA is TGCGCCAGCAGCCAAGACCCAACAGGGTTCGAGACCCAGTACTTC. Protein product: CASSQDPTGFETQYF.

This clonotype has a handful of counts. This chain joins TRBV7-3 and TRBJ2-3; no clear D. Deletions cut 3 bases from V and 2 bases from J, with 12 bases between. CDR3 length: 15 amino acids. Looked up from germline, CDR1 is SGHTA and CDR2 is FQGTGA. The CDR3 loop reads CASSLRLTATDTQYF. The DNA of the CDR3 is TGTGCCAGCAGCTTGCGGCTGACGGCCACAGATACGCAGTATTTT.

This clonotype has a count of ten or more. This chain joins TRBV29-1 and TRBJ2-2, with 9 bases fitting TRBD2. Germline CDR1 is SQVTM and CDR2 is ANQGSEA. There are 17 residues in the CDR3. The junction had 9 bases not matched to a gene; V was cut back by 0 bases and J by 4 bases. CDR3 sequence (DNA): TGCAGCGTTGAAGATTCGATCGCGGGAGGGAGCACCGGGGAGCTGTTTTTT. Translation: CSVEDSIAGGSTGELFF.

This clonotype was seen a handful of times. This chain links TRBV9 with TRBJ2-3, with 14 bases aligning to TRBD2. V trimming: 1 base; J trimming: 0 bases; junction bases outside the gene matches: 4. The CDR3 is made up of 18 amino acids. The germline V gene encodes CDR1 SGDLS and CDR2 YYNGEE. CDR3 protein: CASSVSTSGGASTDTQYF. The CDR3 region has the DNA TGTGCCAGCAGCGTATCGACTAGCGGGGGGGCAAGCACAGATACGCAGTATTTT.

This clonotype was picked up many times. The chain carries TRBV7-3 and TRBJ1-6; D not certain. Germline-derived CDR1 and CDR2 are SGHTA and FQGTGA. The CDR3 is 15 amino acids. Trimming removed 5 bases at V and 10 bases at J, with 18 bases between. CDR3 in amino acids: CASSPAAISRSPLHF. The CDR3 region has the DNA TGTGCCAGCAGCCCCGCGGCCATTTCACGCTCACCCCTCCACTTT.

This clonotype was detected a few times. The V gene is TRBV5-1, the J gene TRBJ2-1; D is unclear. This CDR3 contains 16 residues. The V gene lost 0 bases and the J gene lost 10 bases, with 20 bases spanning the gap. Germline V lookup: CDR1 SGHRS, CDR2 YFSETQ. DNA for the CDR3: TGCGCCAGCAGCTTGGACAGACCAAGCCTCCAGGAGGAGCAGTTCTTC. Its translation is CASSLDRPSLQEEQFF.

This clonotype has a count of ten or more. The rearrangement joins TRBV30 to TRBJ2-5; possibly TRBD1 for D (5 bases). CDR3 length: 13 residues. V dropped 6 bases and J dropped 0 bases, with 11 bases sitting between them. Germline loops: CDR1 GTSNPN, CDR2 SVGIG (reference sequence). The CDR3 loop is CACSRGNQETQYF. The CDR3 nucleotides read TGTGCCTGCTCAAGGGGTAACCAAGAGACCCAGTACTTC.

This clonotype was recorded many times. V usage is TRBV7-2 and J usage is TRBJ2-5; no reliable D call. CDR3 length equals 15 residues. V lost 3 bases, J lost 1 base, and 12 bases lay in between. Per germline, CDR1 SGHTA and CDR2 FQGNSA. CDR3 amino acids: CASSFGRRLQETQYF. CDR3 DNA sequence: TGTGCCAGCAGCTTCGGGCGGAGACTCCAAGAGACCCAGTACTTC.

V gene TRBV12-3 or TRBV12-4 combines with J gene TRBJ2-2, with D unclear. V was shortened by 4 bases and J by 1 base, with 10 bases between the two germline ends. This CDR3 is built from 15 residues. The CDR3 here is CASSSLTGNTGELFF. DNA for the CDR3: TGTGCCAGCAGTTCCTTGACGGGGAACACCGGGGAGCTGTTTTTT.

This clonotype was seen only a few times. The V and J genes are TRBV4-2 and TRBJ2-1; tentative D call: TRBD2 (6 bases). Per germline, CDR1 LGHNA and CDR2 YNFKEQ. The CDR3 consists of 17 residues. The V end lost 0 bases, the J end lost 0 bases, and 12 bases lay between the germline ends. The CDR3 DNA is TGTGCCAGCAGCCAAGATTGGCGGGGCGGCTCCTACAATGAGCAGTTCTTC. The encoded protein is CASSQDWRGGSYNEQFF.

The CDR3 bases are TGTGCCAGCAGCTCGCAGGGCTACGAGCAGTACTTC. This gives the protein CASSSQGYEQYF. The J gene is TRBJ2-7, the V gene TRBV11-2, with D perhaps TRBD1 (5 bases). V was clipped by 4 bases and J by 3 bases, with 7 bases between them. This CDR3 comprises 12 residues. Germline CDR1 reads SGHAT; CDR2 reads FQNNGV. Full variable domain (missing parts from reference TRBV11-2 and TRBJ2-7): EAGVAQSPRYKIIEKRQSVAFWCNPISGHATLYWYQQILGQGPKLLIQFQNNGVVDDSQLPKDRFSAERLKGVDSTLKIQPAKLEDSAVYLCASSSQGYEQYFGPGTRLTVT.

This clonotype was observed many times. This sequence joins TRBV5-1 and TRBJ1-1, with TRBD1 matching 7 bases. The CDR3 consists of 15 residues. V gave up 1 base and J gave up 6 bases; unmatched junction bases: 9. Germline-derived CDR1 and CDR2 are SGHRS and YFSETQ. The CDR3 nucleotides are TGCGCCAGCAGCTTGACAGGGGCCCGAGCTTCTGAAGCTTTCTTT. Translation: CASSLTGARASEAFF.

In this sample, this clonotype turned up a few times. V is TRBV2 and J is TRBJ1-2; D is ambiguous. In germline, CDR1 is SNHLY, CDR2 FYNNEI. This CDR3 region has 13 residues. V was cut by 3 bases and J by 2 bases, with 7 bases left in between. In nucleotides, the CDR3 is TGTGCCAGCAGTGACAGATCCAACTATGGCTACACCTTC. It yields the protein CASSDRSNYGYTF.

This clonotype was seen a few times. This sequence joins TRBV6-2 or TRBV6-3 and TRBJ2-5; D is perhaps TRBD1 (6 bases). There are 16 residues in the CDR3. V was trimmed by 2 bases and J by 5 bases, leaving 18 bases between them. The V gene's germline CDR1 is MNHEY and CDR2 SVGEGT. The CDR3 DNA reads as TGTGCCAGCAGTTACGGGACACCCTCGGTAGGGGAGACCCAGTACTTC. It is translated as CASSYGTPSVGETQYF.

CDR3 sequence reads: CASSGQGATGLDTQYF. The CDR3 DNA sequence: TGTGCCAGCAGCGGCCAGGGGGCCACGGGGCTGGATACGCAGTATTTT. This chain uses TRBV27 with TRBJ2-3; 8 bases agree with TRBD1. The germline V gene encodes CDR1 MNHEY and CDR2 SMNVEV (reference sequence). This CDR3 is built from 16 residues. J gave up 6 bases and V 6 bases, and 14 bases lay outside the gene matches.

This clonotype has ten or more counts. The chain employs TRBV6-5 and TRBJ2-1; TRBD2 matches at 7 bases. CDR3 length: 16 amino acids. V shed 3 bases, J shed 7 bases, and the junction held 12 bases outside the gene matches. Germline lookup yields CDR1 MNHEY and CDR2 SVGAGI. The CDR3 DNA reads TGTGCCAGCAGTTATTCGCCCCTAGCGGTTTCGAATGAGCAGTTCTTC. It encodes CASSYSPLAVSNEQFF.